Listed below are T cell receptor beta chains from one sample, sequenced in a study of blood T cell repertoires in COVID-19. Some clones are missing from TCRdb's copy, which holds only in-frame ones; the method was immunoSEQ multiplex PCR. The repertoire holds a few hundred thousand clones, about 86% seen once, with about 4% in the top ten. The sample was PBMCs or T cells enriched from blood (not recorded which). The receptors here all came from a man in his thirties or forties with acute COVID-19. Each CDR3 is given with its conserved first and last residue. D genes are given only for firm matches. Clone size is shown for a subset of rows, as once, few, many or a class of expanded clone.

>-|14|TRBJ1-5|-|TRBV27
CASSLSGEGQPQHF
TGTGCCAGCAGTTTATCTGGGGAGGGTCAGCCCCAGCATTTT
>TRBD1|15|TRBJ1-6|-|TRBV19
CASSGRDRSNSPLHF
TGTGCCAGTAGTGGCCGGGACAGATCTAATTCACCCCTCCACTTT
>TRBD1|17|TRBJ1-5|-|TRBV28
CASKLYRGQESNQPQHF
TGTGCCAGCAAGTTATACAGGGGGCAGGAAAGCAATCAGCCCCAGCATTTT
>TRBD1|14|TRBJ1-5|once|TRBV28
CASVTGVSNQPQHF
TGTGCCAGCGTAACAGGGGTTAGCAATCAGCCCCAGCATTTT
>TRBD1|15|TRBJ1-1|few|TRBV25-1
CASSAVQGVVIEAFF
TGTGCCAGCAGTGCAGTACAGGGGGTTGTGATTGAAGCTTTCTTT
>-|14|TRBJ1-1|-|TRBV28
CASSPDSLNTEAFF
TGTGCCAGCAGTCCGGACAGTCTGAACACTGAAGCTTTCTTT
>TRBD1|16|TRBJ1-1|few|TRBV4-2
CASSQGTGVRNTEAFF
TGTGCCAGCAGCCAAGGGACAGGGGTAAGGAACACTGAAGCTTTCTTT
>TRBD1|14|TRBJ1-2|few|TRBV11-2
CASSPGTGGYGYTF
TGTGCCAGCAGCCCCGGGACAGGGGGCTATGGCTACACCTTC
>-|15|TRBJ1-2|-|TRBV27
CASSVGHPVLYGYTF
TGTGCCAGCAGTGTGGGACACCCCGTGCTCTATGGCTACACCTTC
>TRBD1|10|TRBJ2-1|-|TRBV29-1
CSVIGTGLFF
TGCAGCGTGATTGGGACAGGATTGTTCTTC
>TRBD2|17|TRBJ2-2|-|TRBV28
CASSLGLAGSGTGELFF
TGTGCCAGCAGCTTGGGACTAGCGGGGTCCGGAACCGGGGAGCTGTTTTTT